This TCR beta chain is drawn from a study of cytomegalovirus exposure and HLA in healthy donors. The CDR3 covers 18 residues. Trimming took off 0 bases at V and 2 bases at J, with 16 bases between the two ends. Germline V lookup: CDR1 LGHNA, CDR2 YSLEER. The PCR had 60 Vbeta and 13 Jbeta primers. The method was immunoSEQ multiplex PCR; TCRdb's version includes in-frame clones alone and lacks a portion of them. Among about 76,000 clones listed, 79% were seen once. This chain uses TRBV4-3 with TRBJ2-2, with D unresolved. The sequencing input was PBMCs. This TCR came from a man younger than 45 in good health and CMV-seronegative. The CDR3 spells CASSQDRISQANTGELFF. Here the CDR3 DNA reads TGCGCCAGCAGCCAAGATCGGATATCTCAGGCCAACACCGGGGAGCTGTTTTTT.